What follows are 32 T cell receptor beta chains derived from one specimen sequenced in a study of technical replicates of blood from several donors. Produced via immunoSEQ multiplex PCR; TCRdb's table is partial and in-frame only. This table holds 100,000 or so clones, around 96% found once. The sample consisted of T cells isolated from PBMCs. These receptors were obtained from a human donor in good health.

V and J are TRBV6-4 and TRBJ1-4, with TRBD1 as a possible D gene (5 bases). Trimming shortened V by 5 bases and J by 10 bases, and 17 bases separated the two germline ends. This CDR3 has 14 amino acids. The germline V gene encodes CDR1 MRHNA and CDR2 SNTAGT. The CDR3 coding sequence is TGTGCCAGCAGTCAAGGGGTTCCGGGAGGAAAACTGTTTTTT. Residues: CASSQGVPGGKLFF.

This clone was seen just once. V and J are TRBV7-6 and TRBJ1-3; weak D call: TRBD1 (6 bases). This CDR3 is built from 15 residues. In germline, CDR1 is SGHVS, CDR2 FNYEAQ. Deletions cut 5 bases from V and 1 base from J, with 12 bases between. CDR3 amino acids: CASSRGTGSGNTIYF. CDR3 bases: TGTGCCAGCAGCCGGGGTACAGGGTCTGGAAACACCATATATTTT.

V and J are TRBV10-1 and TRBJ2-3; maybe TRBD1 (5 bases). Per the germline V gene, CDR1 is WNHNN and CDR2 is SYGVQD (reference sequence). V gave up 0 bases and J gave up 0 bases, with 13 bases separating them. This CDR3 has 17 residues. The CDR3 loop is CASSESFPGSSTDTQYF. The CDR3 nucleotides are TGCGCCAGCAGTGAGTCGTTTCCAGGGTCTAGCACAGATACGCAGTATTTT.

The genes are TRBV9 and TRBJ1-1, with 7 bases matching TRBD1. J was trimmed by 1 base and V by 4 bases; bases with no gene match: 4. The V gene's germline CDR1 is SGDLS and CDR2 YYNGEE. The CDR3 runs 14 residues. The CDR3 DNA sequence: TGTGCCAGCAGCCCACAGGGGTGGAACACTGAAGCTTTCTTT. Translated, it gives CASSPQGWNTEAFF. Full variable domain (rest looked up from reference TRBV9 and TRBJ1-1): DSGVTQTPKHLITATGQRVTLRCSPRSGDLSVYWYQQSLDQGLQFLIQYYNGEERAKGNILERFSAQQFPDLHSELNLSSLELGDSALYFCASSPQGWNTEAFFGQGTRLTVV.

The V gene is TRBV18, the J gene TRBJ1-2, with TRBD1 matching over 12 bases. This CDR3 has 16 residues. Trimming cost V 3 bases and J 8 bases; bases outside gene matches: 10. Germline-derived CDR1 and CDR2 are KGHSH and LQKENI. The CDR3 DNA reads TGTGCCAGCTCACCGAACCCGGGACAGGGGGCGTTCGGCTACACCTTC. This sequence encodes CASSPNPGQGAFGYTF. Based on the CDR3 plus reference TRBV18 and TRBJ1-2, the full variable domain is NAGVMQNPRHLVRRRGQEARLRCSPMKGHSHVYWYRQLPEEGLKFMVYLQKENIIDESGMPKERFSAEFPKEGPSILRIQQVVRGDSAAYFCASSPNPGQGAFGYTFGSGTRLTVV.

The chain uses TRBV30 and TRBJ1-2; D is uncertain. Germline CDR1 reads GTSNPN; CDR2 reads SVGIG (reference sequence). Trimming cost V 1 base and J 8 bases, with 8 bases left between them. CDR3 size: 11 residues. The CDR3, as DNA: TGTGCCTGGAGTGGCGGCGGGGGCTACACCTTC. As protein: CAWSGGGGYTF.

The chain recombines TRBV18 with TRBJ1-1; D remains unclear. V was clipped by 0 bases and J by 7 bases, with 9 bases between them. Germline values: CDR1 KGHSH, CDR2 LQKENI. The CDR3 is made up of 13 amino acids. The CDR3 DNA is TGTGCCAGCTCACCACCGGTCGCGAATGAAGCTTTCTTT. Its protein product is CASSPPVANEAFF. Full variable domain (missing parts from reference TRBV18 and TRBJ1-1): NAGVMQNPRHLVRRRGQEARLRCSPMKGHSHVYWYRQLPEEGLKFMVYLQKENIIDESGMPKERFSAEFPKEGPSILRIQQVVRGDSAAYFCASSPPVANEAFFGQGTRLTVV.

This chain uses TRBV7-9 with TRBJ2-7; 14 nucleotides align to TRBD2. This CDR3 contains 15 residues. J gave up 3 bases and V 5 bases, and 3 bases lay outside the gene matches. Germline-derived CDR1 and CDR2 are SEHNR and FQNEAQ (reference sequence). CDR3 coding DNA: TGTGCCAGCAGCAGGACTAGCGGGGGGAACTACGAGCAGTACTTC. Translating gives CASSRTSGGNYEQYF.

The count of this clone is one. A read error may account for a junction end that differs from germline. The chain carries TRBV28 and TRBJ2-1, with TRBD1 as a possible D gene (5 bases). CDR3 length: 17 amino acids. Germline V gene sequence: CDR1 MDHEN, CDR2 SYDVKM. The CDR3 spells CASSLWGWQGEHNEQFF. The CDR3 DNA reads as TGTGCCAGCAGCTTATGGGGTTGGCAAGGGGAACATAATGAGCAGTTCTTC.

This sequence joins TRBV9 and TRBJ2-5, with TRBD1 matching 11 bases. CDR1 is SGDLS and CDR2 is YYNGEE in the germline V gene. CDR3 length: 14 amino acids. V was clipped by 3 bases and J by 5 bases; unmatched bases: 3. Written as DNA, the CDR3 is TGTGCCAGCAGCGGCCGGGACAGGGGGGAGACCCAGTACTTC. Protein sequence: CASSGRDRGETQYF.

V and J are TRBV29-1 and TRBJ2-3; possibly TRBD2 for D (5 bases). The CDR3 is made up of 13 amino acids. Germline-derived CDR1 and CDR2 are SQVTM and ANQGSEA. V lost 6 bases, J lost 1 base, and 11 bases lay in between. CDR3 protein: CSVKAAGTDTQYF. The CDR3 coding sequence is TGCAGCGTAAAAGCGGCGGGCACAGATACGCAGTATTTT.

The gene calls are TRBV19 and TRBJ2-7, with TRBD1 matching 7 bases. CDR1 LNHDA and CDR2 SQIVND come from the germline V gene (reference sequence). CDR3 size: 14 residues. The junction had 6 bases not matched to a gene; V was cut back by 5 bases and J by 2 bases. CDR3 residues: CASSAFGQAYEQYF. The CDR3 DNA reads as TGTGCCAGTAGTGCCTTTGGACAGGCCTACGAGCAGTACTTC.

The chain couples TRBV5-1 to TRBJ1-1; possible D gene TRBD1, 5 bases. The V gene's germline CDR1 is SGHRS and CDR2 YFSETQ. The CDR3 is 15 amino acids. Trimming removed 0 bases from V and 3 bases from J, with 12 bases in between. The CDR3 coding sequence is TGCGCCAGCAGCTTGGGAACGTCACAGGACACTGAAGCTTTCTTT. Translation gives CASSLGTSQDTEAFF.

For this clone: The same CDR3 is also encoded by other DNA sequences in this sample. The rearrangement joins TRBV5-4 to TRBJ2-2; perhaps TRBD2 as D (6 bases). The CDR3 has 14 residues. CDR1 is SGHNT, CDR2 YYREEE, per germline (reference sequence). V lost 0 bases, J lost 7 bases, and 10 bases lay in between. This CDR3 is CASSLAGGGGELFF. The DNA of the CDR3 is TGTGCCAGCAGCTTGGCCGGGGGAGGCGGGGAGCTGTTTTTT.

The chain is built from TRBV7-2 and TRBJ1-3, with D hard to call. Germline V gene lookup returns CDR1 SGHTA and CDR2 FQGNSA. V was cut by 0 bases and J by 0 bases, with 9 bases left in between. This CDR3 spans 16 amino acids. CDR3 region: CASSLARPSSGNTIYF. In DNA form, the CDR3 reads TGTGCCAGCAGCTTAGCGAGGCCGAGCTCTGGAAACACCATATATTTT.

This clone appeared once. The V and J genes are TRBV28 and TRBJ2-2; TRBD2 matches at 7 bases. Trimming took 2 bases from V and 0 from J; bases not matched to a gene: 0. Germline V gene lookup returns CDR1 MDHEN and CDR2 SYDVKM. This CDR3 has 15 amino acids. DNA of the CDR3: TGTGCCAGCAGTTTAAGCGGGGCGAACACCGGGGAGCTGTTTTTT. Protein sequence: CASSLSGANTGELFF.

The chain recombines TRBV19 with TRBJ1-5; 7 bases fit TRBD1. The CDR3 is 21 amino acids. From germline, CDR1 is LNHDA and CDR2 SQIVND (reference sequence). V was pared by 4 bases and J by 0 bases, with 21 bases of the junction left unmatched. The CDR3 is CASSRRGPRTGPRYSNQPQHF. The CDR3 DNA follows: TGTGCCAGTAGTAGGAGGGGCCCACGGACAGGCCCTCGTTATAGCAATCAGCCCCAGCATTTT.

This rearrangement joins TRBV6-6 to TRBJ1-3; the D gene is possibly TRBD1 (5 bases). Trimming removed 5 bases from V and 1 base from J, with 9 bases in between. The CDR3 has 14 residues. Germline-derived CDR1 and CDR2 are MNHNY and SVGAGI (reference sequence). CDR3 sequence reads: CASSRQGSGNTIYF. DNA of the CDR3: TGTGCCAGCAGTCGGCAGGGATCTGGAAACACCATATATTTT.

V is TRBV27 and J is TRBJ2-2, with a tentative D call TRBD2 (5 bases). V lost 3 bases and J lost 1, with 6 bases in between. CDR1 and CDR2 from the germline V gene are MNHEY and SMNVEV (reference sequence). This CDR3 is built from 14 residues. CDR3 sequence reads: CASSFRENTGELFF. In DNA, the CDR3 is TGTGCCAGCAGTTTCCGGGAGAACACCGGGGAGCTGTTTTTT.

The chain carries TRBV5-5 and TRBJ1-5, with TRBD1 identical over 10 bases. Germline V gene lookup returns CDR1 SGHKS and CDR2 YYEKEE (reference sequence). The CDR3 has 17 amino acids. V shed 4 bases, J shed 3 bases, and the junction held 10 bases outside the gene matches. The CDR3 DNA reads as TGTGCCAGCAGCCCTTATACGACAGGGGGCAACAATCAGCCCCAGCATTTT. As protein: CASSPYTTGGNNQPQHF.

The chain couples TRBV18 to TRBJ2-1; D is unclear. From germline, CDR1 is KGHSH and CDR2 LQKENI. Trimming removed 2 bases at V and 10 bases at J, with 9 bases between. The CDR3 has 12 amino acids. The CDR3 spells CASSPTSREQFF. The CDR3 nucleotides are TGTGCCAGCTCACCAACCTCCAGAGAGCAGTTCTTC.

The V call is TRBV2, the J call TRBJ1-4, with D perhaps TRBD1 (6 bases). CDR1 is SNHLY and CDR2 is FYNNEI in the germline V gene. This CDR3 is built from 14 residues. Trimming stripped 6 bases from V and 8 bases from J, with 16 bases between. CDR3 protein: CASRNRDTSEKLFF. The CDR3 DNA follows: TGTGCCAGCAGGAATAGGGACACCTCCGAAAAACTGTTTTTT.

The chain is built from TRBV6-5 and TRBJ2-5; 10 nucleotides agree with TRBD2. Germline V CDR1 and CDR2: MNHEY, SVGAGI. The CDR3 sequence is 16 residues long. J lost 5 bases, V lost 0 bases, and 6 bases had no gene match. CDR3: CASSYSRVAGGETQYF. As DNA, the CDR3 is TGTGCCAGCAGTTACTCAAGAGTAGCGGGAGGTGAGACCCAGTACTTC.

The chain employs TRBV18 and TRBJ2-5; TRBD1 agrees at 9 bases. CDR3 length equals 17 residues. The germline CDR1 and CDR2 sequences are KGHSH and LQKENI. Losses at the gene ends were 2 bases for V and 5 bases for J; bases not matched to a gene: 12. The CDR3 is CASSPGDRGVNGETQYF. CDR3 nucleotide sequence: TGTGCCAGCTCACCAGGAGACAGGGGGGTGAATGGGGAGACCCAGTACTTC.

DNA of the CDR3: TGTGCCAGCAGCCCCTCCGGGACAAGAAAAGCTTTCTTT. Translated, it gives CASSPSGTRKAFF. This sequence joins TRBV11-3 and TRBJ1-1; D is perhaps TRBD1 (6 bases). The CDR3 contains 13 residues. The ends were cut back, 5 bases at V and 9 bases at J, with 16 bases in the middle. CDR1 and CDR2 (germline): SGHNT, YENEEA.

V gene TRBV6-5 combines with J gene TRBJ1-1; D possibly corresponds to TRBD1 (5 bases). Germline V gives CDR1 MNHEY, CDR2 SVGAGI. With 4 bases removed from V and 6 bases from J, the gap between germline ends came to 12 bases. This CDR3 is built from 13 residues. The CDR3 loop is CASSFRVSAEAFF. CDR3 DNA sequence: TGTGCCAGCAGTTTCAGGGTGTCGGCTGAAGCTTTCTTT.

The chain links TRBV6-5 to TRBJ1-5, with a weak D call TRBD1 (6 bases). Germline V lookup: CDR1 MNHEY, CDR2 SVGAGI. V lost 5 bases, J lost 4 bases, and 12 bases lay in between. The length of the CDR3 is 14 residues. The CDR3 DNA reads as TGTGCCAGCAGTCCTCTTGGACAGAATCAGCCCCAGCATTTT. Translating it yields CASSPLGQNQPQHF.

J is TRBJ1-5 and V is TRBV27; possible D gene TRBD1, 6 bases. V lost 3 bases to trimming and J lost 4 bases, with 10 bases between them. Germline-derived CDR1 and CDR2 are MNHEY and SMNVEV (reference sequence). The CDR3 loop spans 14 amino acids. CDR3 loop: CASSLRGQNQPQHF. CDR3 nucleotides: TGTGCCAGCAGTTTGCGGGGGCAAAATCAGCCCCAGCATTTT.

The gene calls are TRBV7-2 and TRBJ2-7, with 10 bases aligning to TRBD2. V lost 1 base and J lost 4; bases outside the gene matches: 10. The germline CDR1 and CDR2 sequences are SGHTA and FQGNSA. The CDR3 spans 17 residues. This CDR3 is CASSLESGRGLEYEQYF. The CDR3 DNA reads as TGTGCCAGCAGCTTAGAAAGCGGGAGGGGGTTAGAATACGAGCAGTACTTC.

The CDR3 DNA reads TGCGCCAGCAGCTTGGAGGGAGACTATGGCTACACCTTC. Translating it yields CASSLEGDYGYTF. This chain links TRBV5-1 with TRBJ1-2; D ambiguous. Deletions cut 0 bases from V and 3 bases from J, with 6 bases between. The CDR3 has 13 residues. Germline V gene data show CDR1 as SGHRS and CDR2 as YFSETQ.

The CDR3 here is CASKVWAGTGELFF. The CDR3, as DNA: TGTGCCAGCAAAGTCTGGGCCGGCACCGGGGAGCTGTTTTTT. The rearrangement uses TRBV7-8 and TRBJ2-2, with D unclear. CDR1 and CDR2 from the germline V gene are SGHVS and FQNEAQ. This CDR3 comprises 14 residues. V dropped 7 bases and J dropped 4 bases, with 13 bases sitting between them.

The rearrangement links TRBV18 to TRBJ1-3, with TRBD1 matching over 11 bases. The V and J ends lost 6 bases and 3 bases, in that order; junction bases with no gene match: 7. CDR1 is KGHSH, CDR2 LQKENI, per germline. This CDR3 region has 16 residues. The CDR3 protein is CASSRTGGAIGNTIYF. The CDR3 DNA sequence: TGTGCCAGCTCCCGGACAGGGGGCGCAATTGGAAACACCATATATTTT.